This T cell receptor beta chain was captured by sequencing in a study of CD8 T cells in Susac syndrome. The CDR3 consists of 13 residues. V was cut by 2 bases and J by 10 bases, with 14 bases left in between. Germline-derived CDR1 and CDR2 are MNHEY and SMNVEV (reference sequence). Negative isolation was applied to CD8+ and CD4+ T cells, and FACS enrichment was applied to TEMRA cells. Random hexamers primed reverse transcription of about 0.45 to 1 ug RNA. One entry per CDR3 protein, called by TCRdb with MiXCR from the immunoSEQ multiplex PCR reads. The sample shows about 130,000 distinct CDR3 sequences, approximately 93% of them seen only once.

The receptor's source is a human donor with multiple sclerosis. Material for sequencing was CD8+ T cells from PBMCs. The J gene is TRBJ1-2, the V gene TRBV27, with a weak D call TRBD1 (5 bases). CDR3 in amino acids: CASSLRIRDDYTF. CDR3 coding DNA: TGTGCCAGCAGTTTACGAATACGGGACGACTACACCTTC.